The present T cell receptor beta chain was sequenced within a study of OX40 agonist ivuxolimab in advanced cancers. Study-wide context: The mean age was approximately 60 years, ranging from about 23 to 79, with 82.7% of participants male. Treatment received earlier with anti-PD-1, anti-PD-L1 or anti-CTLA-4 agents was allowed, and roughly 40% had some.

Assay: immunoSEQ multiplex PCR; the TCRdb copy retains only in-frame clones and omits some. This sample has tens of thousands of clones, with approximately 87% found just once. Trimming cost V 6 bases and J 6 bases; bases outside gene matches: 9. The CDR3 extends over 15 amino acids. Germline V gives CDR1 SNHLY, CDR2 FYNNEI. The source of this sequence is an adult with an advanced solid tumor such as melanoma, head and neck, liver or kidney cancer. This sample comprised CD4+ or CD8+ T cells sorted from blood, obtained in a trial of the OX40 agonist ivuxolimab. The chain carries TRBV2 and TRBJ1-5; 9 nucleotides match TRBD1. CDR3 amino acids: CASSKQGAQGQPQHF. In DNA form, the CDR3 reads TGTGCCAGCAGCAAACAGGGGGCGCAGGGTCAGCCCCAGCATTTT. The whole variable domain, filled in from reference TRBV2 and TRBJ1-5, reads EPEVTQTPSHQVTQMGQEVILRCVPISNHLYFYWYRQILGQKVEFLVSFYNNEISEKSEIFDDQFSVERPDGSNFTLKIRSTKLEDSAMYFCASSKQGAQGQPQHFGDGTRLSIL.